This T cell receptor beta chain was documented in a study of vaccination effects on CD4 cells after COVID-19. Measured with immunoSEQ multiplex PCR; TCRdb has only the in-frame clones, and not every one. This sample has about 61,000 clones, with 73% found just once. In regard to this clone: Antigen unknown.

Points from the study as a whole: The study found marked clonal contraction of infection- and vaccine-induced clones late after vaccination. Convalescent patients were scarce, and early post-infection timepoints were absent.

Antigen-specific CD4+ T cells were expanded with viral peptide pools in the ViraFEST assay before sequencing. Having been cultured for around nine days, the cells underwent CD4+ T cell isolation. Of the BNT162b2 and mRNA-1273 vaccines, participants received two doses of one or the other. Cultures got half-medium changes with IL-2 on days 3 and 7. The CDR3 has 18 residues. The V gene end was trimmed by 0 bases and the J gene end by 5 bases; junction bases not matched to a gene: 11. CDR1 SGHAT and CDR2 FQNNGV come from the germline V gene. This receptor was taken from a human donor who received a COVID-19 vaccine. The material was CD4+ T cells from PBMCs cultured with HCoV-229E spike peptides, obtained after COVID-19 vaccination. The V call is TRBV11-2, the J call TRBJ2-5, with 11 bases identical to TRBD2. The DNA for the CDR3 is TGTGCCAGCAGCTTAGATCGTAATAGCGGGGGGGCAGGGGAGACCCAGTACTTC. Translation gives CASSLDRNSGGAGETQYF. Full variable domain (remainder filled in from reference TRBV11-2 and TRBJ2-5): EAGVAQSPRYKIIEKRQSVAFWCNPISGHATLYWYQQILGQGPKLLIQFQNNGVVDDSQLPKDRFSAERLKGVDSTLKIQPAKLEDSAVYLCASSLDRNSGGAGETQYFGPGTRLLVL.